The clone carrying this T cell receptor (beta chain) was seen a handful of times. The target antigen is unknown. This sample was taken from a study of T cell repertoires in cytomegalovirus infection. Findings and limits, study-wide: Ex vivo, HLA-C-restricted CMV-specific TCR beta clonotypes prevailed over the rest of the response. Carriage of CMV together with the relevant HLA was identifiable through cumulative public TCR beta family frequency.

One entry per CDR3 protein results from TCRdb running MiXCR on the reads. The sample comprises fewer than 550,000 distinct CDR3 sequences, more than 15% of which are singletons, and about 24% rests with the top ten. This CDR3 contains 13 residues. Looked up from germline, CDR1 is SEHNR and CDR2 is FQNEAQ (reference sequence). Trimming pared 3 bases from V and 7 bases from J, leaving 12 bases between. Sequenced sample: CD8+ T cells from PBMCs. This receptor was taken from a human donor in good health (CMV status not recorded). Some clones in this sample may be carry-over from other donors' samples. This chain joins TRBV7-9 and TRBJ1-1; no clear D. The chain's CDR3 is CASSFGPGFEAFF. The CDR3 nucleotides are TGTGCCAGCAGCTTTGGACCTGGCTTTGAAGCTTTCTTT.